These 21 T cell receptor beta chains came from one sample sequenced in a study of T cells in Graves' hyperthyroidism and ophthalmopathy. There were TCR beta CDR3 regions amplified from RNA transcripts. Primed by the HTBI set, a first-round RT-PCR was run on the TCR CDR3. TCRdb fed the multiplex PCR reads into MiXCR, producing one record per CDR3 protein. The table shows more than 550,000 distinct CDR3 sequences, with 45% occurring only once. Sequencing input: peripheral blood or thyroid tissue (not recorded which). The receptors come from an adult man with Graves' disease, either hyperthyroidism or ophthalmopathy (not recorded which).

The rearrangement uses TRBV12-5 and TRBJ1-3; D remains unclear. This CDR3 is 14 amino acids long. Germline V CDR1 and CDR2: LGHNT, FRNRAP. With 3 bases removed from V and 0 bases from J, the gap between germline ends came to 6 bases. The CDR3 DNA follows: TGTGCTAGTGGTTTCAGTGGCTCTGGAAACACCATATATTTT. Protein product: CASGFSGSGNTIYF.

This clonotype was observed many times. This sequence joins TRBV24-1 and TRBJ2-5; D is uncertain. Trimming removed 4 bases from V and 2 bases from J, with 10 bases in between. Germline-derived CDR1 and CDR2 are KGHDR and SFDVKD. The CDR3 sequence is 14 residues long. The CDR3 nucleotides read TGTGCCACCAGTGAACGAGGCAGGCAAGAGACCCAGTACTTC. It is translated as CATSERGRQETQYF.

This clonotype has a handful of counts. The chain uses TRBV19 and TRBJ1-4; possible D gene TRBD1, 5 bases. There are 14 residues in the CDR3. V was pared by 3 bases and J by 3 bases, with 8 bases between. Germline CDR1 is LNHDA and CDR2 is SQIVND (reference sequence). CDR3 sequence: CASSIGAPNEKLFF. The DNA of the CDR3 is TGTGCCAGTAGTATCGGGGCTCCTAATGAAAAACTGTTTTTT.

This clonotype has ten or more counts. V and J are TRBV24-1 and TRBJ2-2, with a tentative D call TRBD1 (6 bases). This CDR3 contains 17 residues. Trimming removed 5 bases at V and 0 bases at J, with 15 bases between. In germline, CDR1 is KGHDR, CDR2 SFDVKD. DNA for the CDR3: TGTGCCACCAGTGGTGCTCAGGGGAGCGCGAACACCGGGGAGCTGTTTTTT. Translated, it gives CATSGAQGSANTGELFF.

This clonotype was observed many times. Here the CDR3 reads CSAIAPDSPLHF. In DNA form, the CDR3 reads TGCAGCGCTATCGCCCCGGATTCACCCCTCCACTTT. The chain combines TRBV29-1 with TRBJ1-6; no clear D gene. Germline CDR1 SQVTM, CDR2 ANQGSEA. The CDR3 loop spans 12 amino acids. The V and J ends lost 7 bases and 8 bases respectively, with 12 bases between them.

Note on this clonotype: A read error may explain this, as a much larger clone is one base away. The chain is built from TRBV12-3 or TRBV12-4 and TRBJ1-3; the D is unclear. The CDR3 sequence is 12 residues long. The CDR3 DNA reads TGTGCCGGCAGCTCGCCTGGAAACACCATATATTTT. It specifies CAGSSPGNTIYF.

This sequence joins TRBV20-1 and TRBJ2-5; 8 bases map to TRBD1. Per germline, CDR1 DFQATT and CDR2 SNEGSKA (reference sequence). V was clipped by 4 bases and J by 3 bases; unmatched bases: 4. This CDR3 region has 13 residues. CDR3 protein: CSAMTGAKETQYF. The CDR3 DNA follows: TGCAGTGCTATGACAGGGGCAAAAGAGACCCAGTACTTC.

This clonotype has at least ten counts. J is TRBJ1-5 and V is TRBV15; possible D gene TRBD1, 5 bases. Trimming left V 3 bases short and J 4 bases short, with 13 bases between. This CDR3 region has 15 residues. In germline, CDR1 is LNHNV, CDR2 YYDKDF (reference sequence). CDR3 coding DNA: TGTGCCACCAGCAGGGCGGGGACGGCTAATCAGCCCCAGCATTTT. Its translation is CATSRAGTANQPQHF.

This clonotype was counted only a few times. The chain has TRBV29-1 and TRBJ2-2; D call uncertain. The CDR3 length is 13 residues. V was trimmed by 7 bases and J by 4 bases, leaving 13 bases between them. Per the germline V gene, CDR1 is SQVTM and CDR2 is ANQGSEA. In nucleotides, the CDR3 is TGCAGCGCCCTCCGGGCCGCCACCGGGGAGCTGTTTTTT. Amino acid sequence: CSALRAATGELFF.

The CDR3 loop reads CSAPPTGPHEQYF. The CDR3 nucleotides read TGCAGTGCTCCCCCGACAGGCCCCCACGAGCAGTACTTC. The chain links TRBV20-1 to TRBJ2-7; maybe TRBD1 (6 bases). V lost 5 bases and J 5 bases, leaving 16 bases between the germline ends. Looked up from germline, CDR1 is DFQATT and CDR2 is SNEGSKA (reference sequence). The CDR3 has 13 residues.

This clonotype was detected ten times or more. This chain links TRBV7-6 with TRBJ2-5; 7 bases are a match to TRBD2. Germline V CDR1 and CDR2: SGHVS, FNYEAQ. The CDR3 has 14 residues. V shed 7 bases and J 4 bases; nucleotides not matched to a gene: 9. In DNA form, the CDR3 reads TGTGCCAGCAACCAAGGGAGGGCCTCAGAGACCCAGTACTTC. Protein product: CASNQGRASETQYF.

The chain couples TRBV7-2 to TRBJ1-4; weak D call: TRBD1 (5 bases). V lost 0 bases to trimming and J lost 10 bases, with 12 bases between them. This CDR3 has 14 amino acids. Germline lookup yields CDR1 SGHTA and CDR2 FQGNSA. This chain's CDR3 is CASSLASGTVKLFF. DNA of the CDR3: TGTGCCAGCAGCTTAGCCTCAGGGACGGTAAAACTGTTTTTT.

Only a few counts were recorded for this clonotype. This chain connects TRBV20-1 to TRBJ1-5; D is ambiguous. V was shortened by 5 bases and J by 0 bases, with 11 bases between the two germline ends. This CDR3 is 14 amino acids long. Germline-derived CDR1 and CDR2 are DFQATT and SNEGSKA (reference sequence). The CDR3 bases are TGCAGTGCTTCAACACAGAATAGCAATCAGCCCCAGCATTTT. Its translation is CSASTQNSNQPQHF.

This clonotype was seen repeatedly, ten times or more. The V and J genes are TRBV10-2 and TRBJ1-4; possible D gene TRBD1, 5 bases. The germline V gene has CDR1 WSHSY and CDR2 SAAADI. The V end lost 2 bases, the J end lost 8 bases, and 12 bases lay between the germline ends. The CDR3 has 14 amino acids. The CDR3 nucleotides read TGCGCCAGCAGTGAGGATTGGGGCTGGGAAAAACTGTTTTTT. Translated, it gives CASSEDWGWEKLFF.

The table lists this clonotype with a few counts. This sequence joins TRBV29-1 and TRBJ2-5; 8 nucleotides match TRBD1. Germline V gives CDR1 SQVTM, CDR2 ANQGSEA. The length of the CDR3 is 14 residues. Trimming cost V 2 bases and J 3 bases; bases outside gene matches: 5. The CDR3 DNA is TGCAGCGTTGAATCTCAGGACAGGGAAGAGACCCAGTACTTC. Its translation is CSVESQDREETQYF.

This clonotype was counted many times. The chain combines TRBV10-3 with TRBJ1-2; no clear D. Trimming pared 2 bases from V and 8 bases from J, leaving 15 bases between. Germline CDR1 and CDR2: ENHRY and SYGVKD. The CDR3 spans 14 residues. CDR3 sequence reads: CAISEDVPQGGYTF. The DNA for the CDR3 is TGTGCCATCAGTGAGGACGTTCCCCAAGGGGGCTACACCTTC.

This chain links TRBV12-3 or TRBV12-4 with TRBJ1-2; TRBD1 might be the D (6 bases). This CDR3 has 13 residues. Trimming removed 6 bases at V and 5 bases at J, with 13 bases between. The CDR3 is CASRSTGTYGYTF. CDR3 DNA sequence: TGTGCCAGCAGGTCCACAGGGACATATGGCTACACCTTC.

Ten or more counts support this clonotype. The rearrangement links TRBV2 to TRBJ1-1; weak D call: TRBD1 (5 bases). Germline loops: CDR1 SNHLY, CDR2 FYNNEI. The V gene lost 5 bases and the J gene lost 1 base, with 8 bases spanning the gap. The CDR3 has 13 amino acids. DNA of the CDR3: TGTGCCAGCAGTTCTGACAGGAACACTGAAGCTTTCTTT. This codes for CASSSDRNTEAFF. Based on the CDR3 plus reference TRBV2 and TRBJ1-1, the full variable domain is EPEVTQTPSHQVTQMGQEVILRCVPISNHLYFYWYRQILGQKVEFLVSFYNNEISEKSEIFDDQFSVERPDGSNFTLKIRSTKLEDSAMYFCASSSDRNTEAFFGQGTRLTVV.

The V gene is TRBV19, the J gene TRBJ1-6; weak D call: TRBD1 (5 bases). The CDR3 runs 15 residues. CDR1 and CDR2 (germline): LNHDA, SQIVND (reference sequence). V was trimmed by 8 bases and J by 7 bases, leaving 18 bases between them. CDR3 in DNA: TGTGCCAGTGCTACAAGACAGTCCCGGAATTCACCCCTCCACTTT. This translates into CASATRQSRNSPLHF.

This clonotype was seen a few times. The chain carries TRBV19 and TRBJ1-4; 7 positions match TRBD1. Unmatched junction bases numbered 11, after V lost 9 bases and J lost 4 bases. CDR3 size: 15 residues. Germline CDR1 LNHDA, CDR2 SQIVND (reference sequence). For the CDR3, the DNA is TGTGCCAGCAGCCCCTGGGACAGAGATAATGAAAAACTGTTTTTT. As protein: CASSPWDRDNEKLFF.

This clonotype was observed at least ten times. The CDR3: CASSEALLAVTYEQYF. The CDR3 DNA sequence: TGTGCCAGCAGTGAAGCGCTACTAGCGGTTACCTACGAGCAGTACTTC. V usage is TRBV2 and J usage is TRBJ2-7, with 8 bases identical to TRBD2. The CDR3 runs 16 residues. Germline V gene lookup returns CDR1 SNHLY and CDR2 FYNNEI. V gave up 0 bases and J gave up 2 bases; unmatched junction bases: 6.